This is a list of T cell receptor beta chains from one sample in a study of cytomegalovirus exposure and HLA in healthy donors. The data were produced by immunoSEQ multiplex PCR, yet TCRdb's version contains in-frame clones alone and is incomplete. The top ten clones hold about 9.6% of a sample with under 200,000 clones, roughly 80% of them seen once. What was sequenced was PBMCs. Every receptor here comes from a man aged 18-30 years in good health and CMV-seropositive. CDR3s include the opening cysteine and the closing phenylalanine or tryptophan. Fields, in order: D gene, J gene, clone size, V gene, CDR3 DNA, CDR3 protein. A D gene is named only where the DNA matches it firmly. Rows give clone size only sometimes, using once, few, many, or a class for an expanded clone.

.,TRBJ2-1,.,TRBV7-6,TGTGCCAGCAGCTCGTTGGTTAGCGGAACCTACAATGAGCAGTTCTTC,CASSSLVSGTYNEQFF
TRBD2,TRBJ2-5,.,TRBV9,TGTGCCAGCAGCGTAGAGGGAGCGGGGTCTAGATTCCAAGAGACCCAGTACTTC,CASSVEGAGSRFQETQYF
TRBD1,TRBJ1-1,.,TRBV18,TGTGCCAGCCGACAGGGCGCGAACACTGAAGCTTTCTTT,CASRQGANTEAFF
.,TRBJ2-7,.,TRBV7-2,TGTGCCAGCAGCTTAGTTTACAACGAGCAGTACTTC,CASSLVYNEQYF
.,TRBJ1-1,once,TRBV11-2,TGTGCCAGCAGCTTAGTTATTAGGAACACTGAAGCTTTCTTT,CASSLVIRNTEAFF
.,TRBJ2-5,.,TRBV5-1,TGCGCCAGCAGCTTGGAAACTATGAAAGAGACCCAGTACTTC,CASSLETMKETQYF
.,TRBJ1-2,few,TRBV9,TGTGCCAGCAGCCGACCCGGGGGTGGCTATGGCTACACCTTC,CASSRPGGGYGYTF
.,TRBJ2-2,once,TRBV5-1,TGCGCCAGCAGCTGGGAGCGGACCGGGGAGCTGTTTTTT,CASSWERTGELFF
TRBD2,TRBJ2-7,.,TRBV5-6,TGTGCCAGCAGCATACCATTAAAGGGACTAGCGGCTGACTACGAGCAGTACTTC,CASSIPLKGLAADYEQYF
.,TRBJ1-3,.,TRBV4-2,TGTGCCAGCAGCCAAGATATCGGGGGAAGGCAGGGAAACACCATATATTTT,CASSQDIGGRQGNTIYF
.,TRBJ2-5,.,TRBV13,TGTGCCAGCAGTCGGGACATCCAAGAGACCCAGTACTTC,CASSRDIQETQYF
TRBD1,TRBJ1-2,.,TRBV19,TGTGCCAGTAGTCGACAGGGTAACTATGGCTACACCTTC,CASSRQGNYGYTF
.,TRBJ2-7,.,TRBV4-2,TGTGCCAGCAGCCAAGATAGCCGGGGGAACTACGAGCAGTACTTC,CASSQDSRGNYEQYF
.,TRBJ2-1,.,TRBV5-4,TGTGCCAGCCGTGGGGGGGGGCTCGGGTACAATGAGCAGTTCTTC,CASRGGGLGYNEQFF
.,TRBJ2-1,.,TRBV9,TGTGCCAGCAGCGTAGAGGGGACAACCTACAATGAGCAGTTCTTC,CASSVEGTTYNEQFF
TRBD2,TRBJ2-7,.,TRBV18,TGTGCCAGCTCAGAACCCGGGACTAGCGGGACCAATTACCCCTCCTACGAGCAGTACTTC,CASSEPGTSGTNYPSYEQYF
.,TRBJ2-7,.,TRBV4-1,TGCGCCAGCAGCCCCAAATGGGGGGAGCCCTCGAGGGAGCAGTACTTC,CASSPKWGEPSREQYF
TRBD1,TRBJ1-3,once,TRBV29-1,TGCAGCGTTGAGTTCCTCAACAGGGGTGGAAACACCATATATTTT,CSVEFLNRGGNTIYF
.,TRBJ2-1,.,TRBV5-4,TGTGCCAGCAGCCGACTAGGGTTTTCCGCCTACAATGAGCAGTTCTTC,CASSRLGFSAYNEQFF
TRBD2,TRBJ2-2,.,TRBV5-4,TGTGCCAGCAGCTTTCGGACTAGCGGGATAAACACCGGGGAGCTGTTTTTT,CASSFRTSGINTGELFF
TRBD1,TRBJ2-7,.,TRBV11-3,TGTGCCAGCAGCCCCCCAGGGGGATACGAGCAGTACTTC,CASSPPGGYEQYF
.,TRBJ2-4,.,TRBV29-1,TGCAGCGTTGACACTGAAAACATTCAGTACTTC,CSVDTENIQYF
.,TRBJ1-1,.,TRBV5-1,TGCGCCAGCAGATTCCGAAGGGGGGGCTTAGGGAACACTGAAGCTTCCTTT,CASRFRRGGLGNTEASF
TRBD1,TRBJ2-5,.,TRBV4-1,TGCGCCAGCAGCCATGGACAGGCTATTCAAGAGACCCAGTACTTC,CASSHGQAIQETQYF
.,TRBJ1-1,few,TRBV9,TGTGCCAGCAGCGTAGGGGGAGGGACCACTGAAGCTTTCTTT,CASSVGGGTTEAFF
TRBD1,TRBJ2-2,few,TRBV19,TGTGCCAGTAGTACCGGGACAGGACGCGGGGAGCTGTTTTTT,CASSTGTGRGELFF
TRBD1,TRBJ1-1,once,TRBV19,TGTGCCAGTAGTATTGAGGGCAGGGGGCATGTGGACACTGAAGCTTTCTTT,CASSIEGRGHVDTEAFF
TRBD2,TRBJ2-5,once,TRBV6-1,TGTGCCAGCACTTCAGCGGGAGGTTCAGGGGAGACCCAGTACTTC,CASTSAGGSGETQYF